Each of the 14 T cell receptor beta chains below was sequenced from the same sample in a study of cytomegalovirus exposure and HLA in healthy donors. PCR used 60 Vbeta primers and 13 Jbeta primers. Sequencing was performed with immunoSEQ multiplex PCR; in TCRdb, only in-frame clones are kept and a portion is missing. The table lists 150,000 to 200,000 clones, roughly four fifths of them singletons. Sequencing was performed on PBMCs. The source of these receptors is a young man in good health and CMV-seronegative.

V gene TRBV15 combines with J gene TRBJ2-5; 11 bases fit TRBD1. The CDR3 totals 14 residues. Trimming removed 6 bases from V and 7 bases from J; junction bases left unmatched: 7. Per germline, CDR1 LNHNV and CDR2 YYDKDF (reference sequence). CDR3 sequence: CATRGDRGFGTQYF. CDR3 nucleotides: TGTGCCACCAGGGGGGACAGGGGGTTTGGGACCCAGTACTTC.

The J gene is TRBJ1-2, the V gene TRBV5-4; 11 bases match TRBD1. With V trimmed by 3 bases and J by 5 bases, 6 bases remained unmatched. Germline V gene data show CDR1 as SGHNT and CDR2 as YYREEE (reference sequence). This CDR3 spans 15 amino acids. Written as DNA, the CDR3 is TGTGCCAGCAGCTCTGGACAGGGGGCTAGGTATGGCTACACCTTC. Amino acid sequence: CASSSGQGARYGYTF. The full variable domain, in which reference TRBV5-4 and TRBJ1-2 provide the parts outside the CDR3, is ETGVTQSPTHLIKTRGQQVTLRCSSQSGHNTVSWYQQALGQGPQFIFQYYREEENGRGNFPPRFSGLQFPNYSSELNVNALELDDSALYLCASSSGQGARYGYTFGSGTRLTVV.

V and J are TRBV4-2 and TRBJ2-3; TRBD2 aligns across 14 bases. J gave up 0 bases and V 0 bases, and 14 bases lay outside the gene matches. The CDR3 consists of 22 residues. In germline, CDR1 is LGHNA, CDR2 YNFKEQ. This CDR3 reads CASSQEVVFGLAGGRSTDTQYF. CDR3 bases: TGTGCCAGCAGCCAAGAGGTGGTATTCGGACTAGCGGGAGGAAGAAGCACAGATACGCAGTATTTT.

CDR3 DNA: TGTGCCAGCAGCTCCGTAGCGGGAGGGAGCGATGAGCAGTTCTTC. It translates to CASSSVAGGSDEQFF. The J gene is TRBJ2-1, the V gene TRBV5-5; TRBD2 matches 11 bases. This CDR3 comprises 15 residues. Germline CDR1 and CDR2: SGHKS and YYEKEE (reference sequence). The J segment lost 8 bases and the V segment lost 3 bases, leaving 7 bases of the junction unmatched.

A few counts support this clone. The V and J genes are TRBV2 and TRBJ2-7, with 12 bases lining up with TRBD2. V trimming: 2 bases; J trimming: 3 bases; junction bases outside the gene matches: 2. The CDR3 extends over 15 amino acids. CDR1 SNHLY and CDR2 FYNNEI come from the germline V gene. The CDR3 sequence: CASSERLAGVYEQYF. For the CDR3, the DNA is TGTGCCAGCAGTGAACGACTAGCGGGGGTCTACGAGCAGTACTTC.

The chain uses TRBV4-3 and TRBJ2-5, with D tentatively TRBD1 (6 bases). V was cut by 0 bases and J by 7 bases, with 18 bases left in between. This CDR3 has 16 residues. Germline CDR1 and CDR2: LGHNA and YSLEER. As DNA, the CDR3 is TGCGCCAGCAGCCAAGATTGGGCAGGGGCATCGGGGACCCAGTACTTC. Amino acids: CASSQDWAGASGTQYF.

This clone was seen a handful of times. The chain carries TRBV13 and TRBJ2-3, with 14 bases that match TRBD2. Per the germline V gene, CDR1 is PRHDT and CDR2 is FYEKMQ (reference sequence). With 5 bases clipped from V and 4 bases from J, the junction kept 8 bases outside the gene matches. The CDR3 has 17 residues. CDR3: CASSPVGTSGSADTQYF. DNA of the CDR3: TGTGCCAGCAGCCCCGTCGGGACTAGCGGGAGCGCAGATACGCAGTATTTT.

The J gene is TRBJ1-1, the V gene TRBV5-1, with D unclear. Germline CDR1 SGHRS, CDR2 YFSETQ. The CDR3 runs to 14 residues. The V and J ends lost 1 base and 0 bases respectively, with 7 bases between them. This CDR3 reads CASSLNSMNTEAFF. CDR3 DNA: TGCGCCAGCAGCTTGAACAGCATGAACACTGAAGCTTTCTTT.

The table lists this clone with a few counts. The gene calls are TRBV10-3 and TRBJ1-4; 10 nucleotides align to TRBD1. The CDR3 totals 16 residues. Looked up from germline, CDR1 is ENHRY and CDR2 is SYGVKD. Germline trimming cut 2 bases from V and 7 bases from J; bases unmatched to any gene: 7. CDR3 amino acids: CAISELGGQGSEKLFF. CDR3 DNA: TGTGCCATCAGTGAGCTCGGGGGACAGGGGAGTGAAAAACTGTTTTTT.

The chain has TRBV25-1 and TRBJ2-3, with 10 positions matching TRBD2. Trimming removed 2 bases from V and 4 bases from J; junction bases left unmatched: 6. Germline lookup yields CDR1 MGHDK and CDR2 SYGVNS. The CDR3 contains 16 residues. The CDR3, as DNA: TGTGCCAGCAGTGAAACTAGCGGGGCTGGATCAGATACGCAGTATTTT. It codes for CASSETSGAGSDTQYF.

The V and J genes are TRBV7-6 and TRBJ1-4, with 7 positions matching TRBD1. The CDR3 has 14 residues. Trimming took 3 bases from V and 7 from J; bases not matched to a gene: 5. CDR1 is SGHVS and CDR2 is FNYEAQ in the germline V gene. The CDR3 DNA reads TGTGCCAGCAGCTTGGAGACAGGGCGTGAAAAACTGTTTTTT. Translated, it gives CASSLETGREKLFF.

This clone appeared a single time. This chain joins TRBV28 and TRBJ1-5, with a possible D match to TRBD1 (5 bases). Germline V gene sequence: CDR1 MDHEN, CDR2 SYDVKM. This CDR3 comprises 13 residues. V lost 3 bases and J lost 7, with 10 bases in between. The CDR3 spells CASSFSREQPQHF. In DNA, the CDR3 is TGTGCCAGCAGTTTTTCCAGGGAACAGCCCCAGCATTTT.

The chain employs TRBV5-4 and TRBJ2-2; D unresolved. V was cut by 2 bases and J by 0 bases, with 5 bases left in between. Germline loops: CDR1 SGHNT, CDR2 YYREEE (reference sequence). This CDR3 contains 14 residues. The CDR3 DNA reads TGTGCCAGCAGCTTCCGCGCGAACACCGGGGAGCTGTTTTTT. It is translated as CASSFRANTGELFF. The full variable domain, in which reference TRBV5-4 and TRBJ2-2 provide the parts outside the CDR3, is ETGVTQSPTHLIKTRGQQVTLRCSSQSGHNTVSWYQQALGQGPQFIFQYYREEENGRGNFPPRFSGLQFPNYSSELNVNALELDDSALYLCASSFRANTGELFFGEGSRLTVL.

V is TRBV6-5 and J is TRBJ2-3; D might be TRBD1 (6 bases). Germline values: CDR1 MNHEY, CDR2 SVGAGI. This CDR3 has 13 amino acids. Trimming took 10 bases from V and 5 from J, leaving 16 bases between them. The CDR3 sequence is CATATGTGDTQYF. As DNA, the CDR3 is TGTGCCACGGCAACAGGGACCGGAGATACGCAGTATTTT.